This TCR beta chain was sequenced during a study of post-analysis software for immune sequencing data. Regarding the study as a whole: Four or five TRBV segments, including TRBV5-6, TRBV5-1 and TRBV20-1, were more frequent in patients than controls.

Unique molecular identifiers were built into the TCR beta cDNA libraries. A single record per CDR3 protein comes from TCRdb applying MiXCR to the PCR reads. The data hold fewer than 550,000 distinct CDR3 sequences, with around a third observed a single time. The CDR3 extends over 17 amino acids. In germline, CDR1 is DFQATT, CDR2 SNEGSKA (reference sequence). On this clonotype itself: What it binds is unknown.

The chain is built from TRBV20-1 and TRBJ2-4; 15 nucleotides agree with TRBD2. The J call may be faulty, since TRBJ2-7 better matches the DNA end. The material sequenced was blood. The TCR originated in a girl aged 2-17 years with multiple sclerosis. DNA for the CDR3: TGCAGTGCTAGAGATAGGACTAGCGGGGGGGGCCTCCGCGAGCAGTACTTC. Translating gives CSARDRTSGGGLREQYF.